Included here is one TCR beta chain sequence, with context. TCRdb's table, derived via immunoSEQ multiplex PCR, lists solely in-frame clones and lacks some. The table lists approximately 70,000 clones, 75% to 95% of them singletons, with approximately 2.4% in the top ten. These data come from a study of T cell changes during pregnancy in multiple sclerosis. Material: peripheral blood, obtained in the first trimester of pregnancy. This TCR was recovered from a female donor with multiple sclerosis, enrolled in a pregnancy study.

Written as DNA, the CDR3 is TGCGCCAGCAGCCTACGACAGGGGTCCTACGAGCAGTACTTC. The encoded protein is CASSLRQGSYEQYF. The V call is TRBV5-1, the J call TRBJ2-7, with 8 bases that match TRBD1. The V and J ends lost 4 bases and 1 base, in that order; junction bases with no gene match: 4. Germline lookup yields CDR1 SGHRS and CDR2 YFSETQ. The length of the CDR3 is 14 residues.